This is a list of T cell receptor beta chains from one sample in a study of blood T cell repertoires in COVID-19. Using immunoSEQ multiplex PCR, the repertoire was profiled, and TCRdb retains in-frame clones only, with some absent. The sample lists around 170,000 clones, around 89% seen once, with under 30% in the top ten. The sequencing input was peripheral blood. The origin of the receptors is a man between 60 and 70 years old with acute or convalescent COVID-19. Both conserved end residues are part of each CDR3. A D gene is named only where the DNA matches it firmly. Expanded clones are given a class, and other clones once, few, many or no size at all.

CARSLDATGVPLVYGYTF	TGTGCCAGAAGCTTGGACGCGACAGGGGTACCCTTAGTCTATGGCTACACCTTC	TRBD1	TRBV5-3	TRBJ1-2	.	18
CATSEGLAGGDTQYF	TGTGCCACCAGCGAAGGACTAGCGGGAGGGGATACGCAGTATTTT	TRBD2	TRBV24-1	TRBJ2-3	.	15
CASSVEGLPETQYF	TGTGCCAGCAGCGTAGAGGGGCTCCCGGAGACCCAGTACTTC	.	TRBV9	TRBJ2-5	.	14
CATSRAGGSPVQPQHF	TGTGCCACCAGCAGAGCTGGGGGGTCTCCCGTTCAGCCCCAGCATTTT	.	TRBV15	TRBJ1-5	once	16
CASTSGWLTGGFSEAFF	TGTGCCAGTACCTCTGGTTGGCTGACAGGGGGTTTCTCTGAAGCTTTCTTT	TRBD1	TRBV19	TRBJ1-1	.	17
CASSPRQGGNEQFF	TGTGCCAGCAGCCCACGGCAGGGTGGAAATGAGCAGTTCTTC	.	TRBV27	TRBJ2-1	.	14
CASSANRRGGEAGELFF	TGTGCCAGCAGCGCCAACCGGAGGGGCGGGGAGGCCGGGGAGCTGTTTTTT	.	TRBV9	TRBJ2-2	.	17
CASSPRTGESNSPLHF	TGTGCCAGTAGTCCCCGGACGGGGGAAAGTAATTCACCCCTCCACTTT	.	TRBV19	TRBJ1-6	.	16
CASSESGGIFTEAFF	TGTGCCAGCAGCGAATCCGGAGGAATCTTCACTGAAGCTTTCTTT	.	TRBV9	TRBJ1-1	many	15
CAILGTGMTEAFF	TGTGCCATCCTCGGGACAGGGATGACTGAAGCTTTCTTT	TRBD1	TRBV10-3	TRBJ1-1	.	13
CASSESGLPEAFF	TGCGCCAGCAGTGAGTCGGGCCTTCCTGAAGCTTTCTTT	.	TRBV10-1	TRBJ1-1	.	13
CASSITYRVNTEAFF	TGTGCCAGCAGTATTACTTACAGGGTTAACACTGAAGCTTTCTTT	.	TRBV5-6	TRBJ1-1	.	15
CASSSTGARLNEQFF	TGTGCCAGCAGCTCAACAGGGGCGCGTTTGAATGAGCAGTTCTTC	TRBD1	TRBV7-3	TRBJ2-1	.	15
CASSLVRDIGELFF	TGTGCCAGCAGCTTAGTCCGGGACATCGGGGAGCTGTTTTTT	.	TRBV7-9	TRBJ2-2	.	14
CASSLSPPGRAGNTIYF	TGTGCCAGCAGTTTATCGCCCCCCGGGAGGGCTGGAAACACCATATATTTT	.	TRBV27	TRBJ1-3	.	17
CSARDRVKQFF	TGCAGTGCTAGAGACAGGGTGAAGCAGTTCTTC	.	TRBV20-1	TRBJ2-1	.	11
CASSREGGYTF	TGTGCCAGCAGTCGAGAGGGAGGCTACACCTTC	.	TRBV6-2/TRBV6-3	TRBJ1-2	.	11
CAWSLTGGFADTQYF	TGTGCCTGGAGCTTGACAGGGGGTTTCGCAGATACGCAGTATTTT	TRBD1	TRBV30	TRBJ2-3	.	15
CASSRQENTEAFF	TGTGCCAGCTCACGTCAGGAAAACACTGAAGCTTTCTTT	.	TRBV18	TRBJ1-1	few	13
CASSQEVGQAGGYTF	TGCGCCAGCAGCCAAGAGGTCGGACAGGCGGGGGGCTACACCTTC	TRBD1	TRBV4-1	TRBJ1-2	.	15
CASSPPTSGVRTEAFF	TGTGCCAGCTCACCGCCCACCTCAGGGGTTAGAACTGAAGCTTTCTTT	.	TRBV18	TRBJ1-1	once	16
CASSFLLYRANTGELFF	TGTGCCAGCAGCTTTCTCCTGTACAGGGCGAACACCGGGGAGCTGTTTTTT	.	TRBV7-9	TRBJ2-2	.	17
CASRREGTFGYTF	TGTGCCAGTAGGCGGGAGGGGACCTTTGGCTACACCTTC	.	TRBV19	TRBJ1-2	.	13
CASSQDRQGWDTQYF	TGTGCCAGCAGCCAAGATCGGCAGGGATGGGATACGCAGTATTTT	.	TRBV3-1/TRBV3-2	TRBJ2-3	.	15
CASSYQRQGFGYTF	TGTGCCAGCAGTTACCAAAGGCAGGGGTTTGGCTACACCTTC	.	TRBV6-2/TRBV6-3	TRBJ1-2	.	14
CASSSRQGVENEQYF	TGCGCCAGCAGCTCTAGACAGGGAGTGGAAAACGAGCAGTACTTC	TRBD1	TRBV5-1	TRBJ2-7	.	15
CASSVLAGTGNNEQFF	TGTGCCAGCAGTGTCTTGGCCGGGACAGGCAACAATGAGCAGTTCTTC	TRBD1	TRBV27	TRBJ2-1	.	16
CASSQEKGGGWNEKLFF	TGCGCCAGCAGCCAAGAAAAAGGGGGGGGTTGGAATGAAAAACTGTTTTTT	.	TRBV4-1	TRBJ1-4	.	17
CASNLAGEPEQYF	TGTGCCAGCAATCTAGCGGGAGAGCCCGAGCAGTACTTC	TRBD2	TRBV2	TRBJ2-7	.	13
CASSGGGPQETQYF	TGCGCCAGCTCGGGTGGAGGGCCCCAAGAGACCCAGTACTTC	.	TRBV5-1	TRBJ2-5	once	14
CASSLRGGTEAFF	TGTGCCAGCAGTCTACGGGGAGGAACTGAAGCTTTCTTT	.	TRBV27	TRBJ1-1	once	13
CAWSNRVTEAFF	TGTGCCTGGAGTAACCGGGTCACTGAAGCTTTCTTT	.	TRBV30	TRBJ1-1	few	12
CASSLEGLSSTGELFF	TGTGCCAGCAGCTTAGAGGGACTTTCGAGCACCGGGGAGCTGTTTTTT	.	TRBV7-9	TRBJ2-2	.	16
CASSLNRWSTDTQYF	TGTGCCAGCAGCTTAAACCGGTGGAGCACAGATACGCAGTATTTT	.	TRBV7-3	TRBJ2-3	.	15
CASSYSTGTEAFF	TGTGCCAGCAGTTACTCTACTGGGACAGAAGCTTTCTTT	.	TRBV6-2/TRBV6-3	TRBJ1-1	.	13
CASMGQQNYGYTF	TGTGCCAGTATGGGACAGCAAAACTATGGCTACACCTTC	TRBD1	TRBV19	TRBJ1-2	.	13
CASCPGQGWGGELFF	TGTGCCAGCTGTCCGGGACAGGGATGGGGCGGGGAGCTGTTTTTT	TRBD1	TRBV6-5	TRBJ2-2	.	15
CASSPRTGDTYGYTF	TGTGCCAGCAGCCCCAGGACAGGGGATACCTATGGCTACACCTTC	TRBD1	TRBV7-2	TRBJ1-2	.	15
CASGSVIATGGAGELFF	TGTGCCAGCGGTTCCGTAATAGCGACAGGGGGCGCCGGGGAGCTGTTTTTT	TRBD1	TRBV27	TRBJ2-2	.	17
CASSRGRGKNIQYF	TGTGCCAGTAGTAGAGGGAGGGGCAAAAACATTCAGTACTTC	TRBD2	TRBV19	TRBJ2-4	.	14
CASSLGGAHYNEQFF	TGTGCCAGTAGCTTAGGGGGGGCACATTACAATGAGCAGTTCTTC	.	TRBV19	TRBJ2-1	.	15
CASSEGERTDTQYF	TGCGCCAGCAGCGAGGGGGAACGGACAGATACGCAGTATTTT	.	TRBV5-1	TRBJ2-3	.	14
CASSLAGGSYEQYF	TGTGCCAGCAGTCTAGCGGGAGGGTCCTACGAGCAGTACTTC	TRBD2	TRBV6-5	TRBJ2-7	.	14
CASGLFQGTYGYTF	TGTGCTAGTGGTTTGTTCCAGGGTACCTATGGCTACACCTTC	.	TRBV12-5	TRBJ1-2	.	14